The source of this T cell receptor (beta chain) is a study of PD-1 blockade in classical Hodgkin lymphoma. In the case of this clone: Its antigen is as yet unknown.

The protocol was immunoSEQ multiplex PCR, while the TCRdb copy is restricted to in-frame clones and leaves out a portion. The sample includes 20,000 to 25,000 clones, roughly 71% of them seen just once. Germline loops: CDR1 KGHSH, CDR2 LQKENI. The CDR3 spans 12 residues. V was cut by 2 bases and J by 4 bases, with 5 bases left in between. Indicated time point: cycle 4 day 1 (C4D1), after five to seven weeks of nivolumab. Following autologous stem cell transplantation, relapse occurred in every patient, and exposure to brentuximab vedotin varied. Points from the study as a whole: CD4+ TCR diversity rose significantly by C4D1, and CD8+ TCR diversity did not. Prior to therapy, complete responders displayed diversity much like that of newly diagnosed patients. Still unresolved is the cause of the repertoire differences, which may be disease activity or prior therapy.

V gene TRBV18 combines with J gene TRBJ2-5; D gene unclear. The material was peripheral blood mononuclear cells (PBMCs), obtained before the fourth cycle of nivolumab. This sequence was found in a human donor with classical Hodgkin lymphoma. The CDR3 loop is CASSPSRETQYF. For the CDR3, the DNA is TGTGCCAGCTCACCATCTAGAGAGACCCAGTACTTC.